The sequence of this T cell receptor beta chain was determined in a study of identifying expanded T cells in peripheral blood. Collection occurred without any documented infections or immune events in donors. The table came from immunoSEQ multiplex PCR; TCRdb's copy has only in-frame clones and leaves some out. This table holds tens of thousands of clones, approximately 91% found once. Germline-derived CDR1 and CDR2 are MNHNY and SVGAGI (reference sequence). Trimming cost V 1 base and J 10 bases, with 5 bases left between them. There are 11 residues in the CDR3. A remark on this clone: Antigen specificity is unknown.

Findings and caveats of the study: Clone count variance between roughly 2-week samples rose with total template count. Roughly 1.1 clones differed between technical replicates, versus about 15 and 19 over time.

The TCR was taken from a person aged 18 to 70 in good health. Sequenced sample: blood. The rearrangement uses TRBV6-6 and TRBJ2-1, with D hard to call. The CDR3 region is CASSYLGEQFF. The CDR3 DNA is TGTGCCAGCAGTTACTTAGGAGAGCAGTTCTTC.